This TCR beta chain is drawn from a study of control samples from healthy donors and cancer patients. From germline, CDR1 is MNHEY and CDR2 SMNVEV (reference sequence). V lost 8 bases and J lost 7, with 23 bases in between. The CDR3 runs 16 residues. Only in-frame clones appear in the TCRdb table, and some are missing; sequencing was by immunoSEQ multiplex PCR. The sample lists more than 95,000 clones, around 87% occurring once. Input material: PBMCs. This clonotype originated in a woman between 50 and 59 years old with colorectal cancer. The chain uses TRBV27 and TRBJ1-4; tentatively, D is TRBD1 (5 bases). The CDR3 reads CASRRGGAGMAEKLFF. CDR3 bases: TGTGCCAGCCGGAGGGGAGGGGCAGGGATGGCTGAAAAACTGTTTTTT.